This T cell receptor beta chain was obtained from a study of OX40 agonist ivuxolimab in advanced cancers. Study as a whole: Ivuxolimab, which is an agonistic anti-OX40 (CD134) antibody, was administered to the patients. Enrolled patients in dose escalation had cancers that were hepatocellular carcinoma, melanoma, renal cell or head and neck cancer. Study-wide results and caveats: Among the lowest levels of clonal expansion were found in partial responders at 0.1-3.0 mg/kg. Relative to CD4+, CD8+ T cells held more expanded clones on average.

The V end was cut by 4 bases, the J end by 3 bases, with 8 bases between. The CDR3 contains 13 residues. CDR1 and CDR2 (germline): SGDLS, YYNGEE. The table came from immunoSEQ multiplex PCR; TCRdb's copy has only in-frame clones and leaves some out. The sample contains 45,000 to 50,000 clones, approximately 90% of which appear only once. Notes on this clone: Its antigen is unknown.

This rearrangement joins TRBV9 to TRBJ2-1, with D possibly TRBD1 on 6 matching bases. The clonotype was recovered from an adult with an advanced solid tumor such as melanoma, head and neck, liver or kidney cancer. Sequenced here: CD4+ or CD8+ T cells sorted from blood, sampled in a trial of the OX40 agonist ivuxolimab. Written as DNA, the CDR3 is TGTGCCAGCAGCCAGGACAGCTACAATGAGCAGTTCTTC. Protein sequence: CASSQDSYNEQFF.